This TCR beta chain is from a study of blood T cell repertoires in COVID-19. Study summary: Some COVID-19 samples were acute and others convalescent; all came from the United States, Italy and Spain. The analysed material was cDNA or gDNA that came from T cells, B-cell-depleted T cells, or PBMCs.

Allocation to cohorts depended on clinical history reported by the participants. TCRdb's copy holds only in-frame clones and misses some; the assay was immunoSEQ multiplex PCR. This sample has roughly 150,000 clones, with 65% to 85% found just once. Germline V lookup: CDR1 SGDLS, CDR2 YYNGEE. Losses at the gene ends were 3 bases for V and 7 bases for J; bases not matched to a gene: 11. CDR3 length equals 16 residues. Sequenced: PBMCs or T cells enriched from blood (not recorded which). The source is a woman between 40 and 55 years old with acute COVID-19. The chain links TRBV9 to TRBJ2-1, with 9 bases identical to TRBD1. The CDR3 region is CASSGTGTGYVNEQFF. The CDR3, as DNA: TGTGCCAGCAGCGGAACCGGGACAGGGTATGTTAATGAGCAGTTCTTC.